This is a list of T cell receptor beta chains from one sample in a study of CD4 T cells in relation to SARS-CoV-2 and coronaviruses. No antigens are known for them. Libraries were prepared by immunoSEQ multiplex PCR; TCRdb keeps only in-frame clonotypes and omits some of them. The repertoire consists of about 15,000 clones, with about 81% occurring once and the leading ten covering 25% to 35%. Input material: CD4+ T cells from PBMCs, cultured in vitro. These receptor sequences come from a human donor in good health. CDR3s include the opening cysteine and the closing phenylalanine or tryptophan. Fields, in order: CDR3 length, clone size, D gene, J gene, V gene, CDR3 DNA, CDR3 protein. D genes are given only for firm matches. Expanded clones are given a class, and other clones once, few, many or no size at all.

>13|-|-|TRBJ1-2|TRBV12-3/TRBV12-4
TGTGCCAGCAGTTCGCCAGGTTCAAGAGGCTACACCTTC
CASSSPGSRGYTF
>13|-|TRBD1|TRBJ1-2|TRBV29-1
TGCAGCGTTGAAGACAGGGGGCACCGTGGCTACACCTTC
CSVEDRGHRGYTF
>14|few|TRBD1|TRBJ1-2|TRBV25-1
TGTGCCAGCAGTTTGCCAGGGGGGGCGAGGGGCTACACCTTC
CASSLPGGARGYTF
>13|few|TRBD1|TRBJ1-2|TRBV6-5
TGTGCCAGCAGCCCGGACAGGGGGGGTGGCTACACCTTC
CASSPDRGGGYTF
>11|-|-|TRBJ2-7|TRBV10-3
TGTGCCATCAGTGTGAACTACGAGCAGTACTTC
CAISVNYEQYF
>15|-|-|TRBJ2-5|TRBV7-2
TGTGCCAGCGGCTATTACGGGGCAGGGCAGGAGACCCAGTACTTC
CASGYYGAGQETQYF
>15|-|-|TRBJ2-1|TRBV7-9
TGTGCCAGCAGCCCTAGGGAGATGGGGTACAATGAGCAGTTCTTC
CASSPREMGYNEQFF
>13|-|-|TRBJ2-3|TRBV7-9
TGTGCCAGCAGCCAATCAGCACTTAGTACGCAGTATTTT
CASSQSALSTQYF
>13|few|-|TRBJ1-2|TRBV5-1
TGCGCCAGCAGCTTCACAGATAATTATGGCTACACCTTC
CASSFTDNYGYTF
>11|few|-|TRBJ2-5|TRBV18
TGTGCCAGCTCACCAATGGAGACCCAGTACTTC
CASSPMETQYF
>14|-|-|TRBJ2-7|TRBV28
TGTGCCAGCAGTTTTCCCGGGGGAGCCTACGAGCAGTACTTC
CASSFPGGAYEQYF
>16|-|-|TRBJ2-3|TRBV9
TGTGCCAGCAGCGTAGGGAGGGGGAGTAGCACAGATACGCAGTATTTT
CASSVGRGSSTDTQYF
>12|-|-|TRBJ2-3|TRBV10-2
TGCGCCAGCAGGGGGCACACAGATACGCAGTATTTT
CASRGHTDTQYF
>14|-|-|TRBJ1-1|TRBV5-1
TGCGCCAGCAGCTCGGGCGCGCAAGGAACTGAAGCTTTCTTT
CASSSGAQGTEAFF
>11|once|TRBD1|TRBJ2-7|TRBV6-5
TGTGCCGGTCAGACAGGGGGCGAGCAGTACTTC
CAGQTGGEQYF
>15|few|-|TRBJ2-7|TRBV27
TGTGCCAGCAGTTTATATCGCGGCATTACCTACGAGCAGTACTTC
CASSLYRGITYEQYF
>15|-|TRBD1|TRBJ1-2|TRBV29-1
TGCAGCGTCACCCCTTCGGGACAGATGAGCTATGGCTACACCTTC
CSVTPSGQMSYGYTF
>11|few|-|TRBJ1-4|TRBV2
TGTGCCACCGGGGCTAATGAAAAACTGTTTTTT
CATGANEKLFF
>13|-|-|TRBJ2-7|TRBV5-3
TGTGCCAGAAGCTTGGGGGGTATCTACGAGCAGTACTTC
CARSLGGIYEQYF
>13|-|-|TRBJ1-2|TRBV25-1
TGTGCCAGCAGCGCCAGGGTCAACTATGGCTACACCTTC
CASSARVNYGYTF
>13|-|-|TRBJ2-5|TRBV30
TGTGCCTGGAGTAAGGTATCTGCGACCTTTAAGTACTTC
CAWSKVSATFKYF
>15|-|-|TRBJ1-6|TRBV5-1
TGCGCCAGCAGCTGGGCCGCGGGGGAAAATTCACCCCTCCACTTT
CASSWAAGENSPLHF
>13|-|-|TRBJ2-1|TRBV20-1
TGCAGTGCTAGTCAGTCTGGGTGGGATGAGCAGTTCTTC
CSASQSGWDEQFF
>14|-|-|TRBJ2-3|TRBV4-3
TGCGCCAGCAGCCAAGAATACCGCACAGATACGCAGTATTTT
CASSQEYRTDTQYF
>19|-|-|TRBJ1-1|TRBV21-1
TGTGCCAGCAGCAAAGAACAGGGTCGGGGCCCCCCGTTGAACACTGAAGCTTTCTTT
CASSKEQGRGPPLNTEAFF
>13|-|-|TRBJ2-3|TRBV7-7
TGTGCCAGCAGCCTCAGCGTGGCGTCCCCGCAGTATTTT
CASSLSVASPQYF
>16|-|TRBD2|TRBJ2-3|TRBV7-9
TGTGCCAGCAGCTCTAGCGCGGGGGGGCTGGGAGATACGCAGTATTTT
CASSSSAGGLGDTQYF
>15|-|-|TRBJ2-5|TRBV5-1
TGCGCCAGCAGCTTGGGACCCCCGAAGGGGGAGACCCAGTACTTC
CASSLGPPKGETQYF
>16|-|-|TRBJ2-5|TRBV7-6
TGTGCCAGCAGCTTAGACCCGGGACGGCCCTCAGAGACCCAGTACTTC
CASSLDPGRPSETQYF
>14|-|-|TRBJ1-3|TRBV2
TGTGCCAGCAGTGGACTTAGCTCTGGAAACACCATATATTTT
CASSGLSSGNTIYF
>14|-|TRBD1|TRBJ1-4|TRBV30
TGTGCCTGGAGACGACAGGGGGCGCACGAAAAACTGTTTTTT
CAWRRQGAHEKLFF
>11|-|-|TRBJ2-7|TRBV3-1/TRBV3-2
TGTGCCAGCAGCCAAGTGCACGAGCAGTACTTC
CASSQVHEQYF
>17|-|TRBD2|TRBJ2-2|TRBV7-2
TGTGCCAGCAGCACCCGGACTAGCGGGGCCTTAGGCGGGGAGCTGTTTTTT
CASSTRTSGALGGELFF
>17|-|TRBD2|TRBJ2-5|TRBV7-9
TGTGCCAGCAGCTCCAGGACTAGCGGGGGGACACAAGAGACCCAGTACTTC
CASSSRTSGGTQETQYF
>15|-|-|TRBJ1-1|TRBV28
TGTGCCAGCAGTTTTCATGGGGCGCTGAGCACTGAAGCTTTCTTT
CASSFHGALSTEAFF
>15|-|TRBD1|TRBJ2-7|TRBV27
TGTGCCAGCAGGTTGGGGACAGGAAGCTCCTACGAGCAGTACTTC
CASRLGTGSSYEQYF
>15|few|-|TRBJ1-5|TRBV19
TGTGCCAGTAGACGGCAGGGTTCGGACAATCAGCCCCAGCATTTT
CASRRQGSDNQPQHF
>16|-|-|TRBJ1-1|TRBV5-1
TGCGCCAGCAGCTGGGGGCCTGGGCAGTGGAACACTGAAGCTTTCTTT
CASSWGPGQWNTEAFF
>14|-|-|TRBJ1-1|TRBV19
TGTGCCAGTAGTGCACAACAGGGTGGGGCTGAAGCTTTCTTT
CASSAQQGGAEAFF
>13|few|-|TRBJ2-1|TRBV2
TGTGCCAGCAGTGAAGACTCCTACAATGAGCAGTTCTTC
CASSEDSYNEQFF
>14|few|-|TRBJ1-1|TRBV5-1
TGCGCCAGCAGCTTGGGGAATTACAACACTGAAGCTTTCTTT
CASSLGNYNTEAFF
>15|-|TRBD2|TRBJ2-1|TRBV10-3
TGTGCCATCAGCCTGACTAGCGGGGGGTTCGATGAGCAGTTCTTC
CAISLTSGGFDEQFF
>15|-|TRBD1|TRBJ1-6|TRBV3-1/TRBV3-2
TGTGCCAGCAGCCCGACAGGGGGCGGGAATTCACCCCTCCACTTT
CASSPTGGGNSPLHF
>15|-|-|TRBJ2-3|TRBV12-5
TGTGCTAGTGGCACCGGAGGGACGGACACAGATACGCAGTATTTT
CASGTGGTDTDTQYF
>13|few|TRBD1|TRBJ1-1|TRBV3-1/TRBV3-2
TGTGCCAGCAGCGGACAGGGAGGGTTTGCAGCTTTCTTT
CASSGQGGFAAFF
>14|-|-|TRBJ1-3|TRBV19
TGTGCCAGTAGTTTCGGGGAGGCGGGAAACACCATATATTTT
CASSFGEAGNTIYF